Sequencing of this T cell receptor (beta chain) was carried out in a study of blood T cell repertoires in COVID-19. Study-level information: Acute-phase and convalescent COVID-19 samples originated in the United States, Italy and Spain. The cDNA or gDNA used as material had been derived from T cells, B-cell-depleted T cells, or PBMCs.

Original data processing: Estimated nucleated cell counts came from reference gene primer amplification. Repertoires were generated with immunoSEQ multiplex PCR, while TCRdb's copy carries only in-frame clones and drops some. V, J and clone size derive from that table, while D and trimming were established from the DNA sequence. The sample includes fewer than 120,000 clones, approximately 82% of them seen just once. Germline CDR1 reads LNHDA; CDR2 reads SQIVND (reference sequence). Deletions cut 7 bases from V and 3 bases from J, with 13 bases between. This CDR3 region has 14 residues. The rearrangement uses TRBV19 and TRBJ1-5, with D possibly matching TRBD1 (5 bases). This receptor was obtained from a woman older than 75 with acute or convalescent COVID-19. Sequencing input: peripheral blood. The CDR3 nucleotides read TGTGCCAGTACCTCGGGACTGTTCAATCAGCCCCAGCATTTT. This sequence encodes CASTSGLFNQPQHF.